Here is one TCR beta chain with its context. Its antigen is currently unknown. The data were obtained in a study of T cell repertoires in cytomegalovirus infection. Study background: TCR beta signatures that were public indicated CMV infection and matching HLA type.

Trimming left V 11 bases short and J 0 bases short, with 9 bases between. Germline V gene data show CDR1 as SNHLY and CDR2 as FYNNEI. CDR3 size: 12 residues. Whole-study results and caveats: The response measured ex vivo was dominated by TCR beta clonotypes (HLA-C-restricted and CMV-specific). Cumulative frequency (of public TCR beta family members) identified carriers of CMV plus the relevant HLA.

In TCRdb, the reads were re-called with MiXCR into one record per CDR3 protein. This sample has about 700,000 distinct CDR3 sequences, with 30% to 40% found just once. The receptor was derived from a human donor in good health (CMV status not recorded). Some clones in this sample may be carry-over from other donors' samples. V and J are TRBV2 and TRBJ2-3; the D is unclear. The sample consisted of cultured PBMCs, taken from culture after CMV antigen stimulation. CDR3: CASAVSTDTQYF. Written as DNA, the CDR3 is TGTGCCTCCGCGGTCAGCACAGATACGCAGTATTTT.